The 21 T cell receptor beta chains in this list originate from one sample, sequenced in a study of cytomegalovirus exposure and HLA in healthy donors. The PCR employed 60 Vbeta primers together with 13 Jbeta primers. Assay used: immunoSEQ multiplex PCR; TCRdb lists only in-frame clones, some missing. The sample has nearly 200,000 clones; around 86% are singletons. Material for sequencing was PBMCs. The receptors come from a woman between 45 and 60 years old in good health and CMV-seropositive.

CDR3 sequence reads: CASSLDDRLNTEAFF. The DNA of the CDR3 is TGTGCCAGCAGCTTAGACGACAGATTAAACACTGAAGCTTTCTTT. J is TRBJ1-1 and V is TRBV7-2, with D possibly TRBD1 on 5 matching bases. Germline loops: CDR1 SGHTA, CDR2 FQGNSA. This CDR3 has 15 residues. V was clipped by 1 base and J by 2 bases, with 11 bases between them.

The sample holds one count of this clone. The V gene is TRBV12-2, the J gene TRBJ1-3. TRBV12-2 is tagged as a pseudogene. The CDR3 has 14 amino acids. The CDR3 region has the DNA TGTGCAAGTCGCTTACCACTGCATAGAAACACCATATATTTT. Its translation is CASRLPLHRNTIYF.

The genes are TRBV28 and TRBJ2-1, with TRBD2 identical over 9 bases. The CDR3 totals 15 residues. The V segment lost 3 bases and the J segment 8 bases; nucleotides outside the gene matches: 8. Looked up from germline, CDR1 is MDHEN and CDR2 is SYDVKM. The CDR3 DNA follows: TGTGCCAGCAGTTTCGGGGCTAGCGGGACGGATGAGCAGTTCTTC. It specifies CASSFGASGTDEQFF. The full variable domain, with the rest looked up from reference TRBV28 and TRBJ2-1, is DVKVTQSSRYLVKRTGEKVFLECVQDMDHENMFWYRQDPGLGLRLIYFSYDVKMKEKGDIPEGYSVSREKKERFSLILESASTNQTSMYLCASSFGASGTDEQFFGPGTRLTVL.

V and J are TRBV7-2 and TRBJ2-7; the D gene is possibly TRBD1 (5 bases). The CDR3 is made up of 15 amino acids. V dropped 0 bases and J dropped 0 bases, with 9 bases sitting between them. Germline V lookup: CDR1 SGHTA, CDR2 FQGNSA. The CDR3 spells CASSLAGASSYEQYF. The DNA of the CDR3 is TGTGCCAGCAGCTTAGCAGGGGCGAGCTCCTACGAGCAGTACTTC.

Here the CDR3 DNA reads TGTGCCAGTAGTTCCGACAGGGTAGTAACTGAAGCTTTCTTT. It codes for CASSSDRVVTEAFF. This chain connects TRBV19 to TRBJ1-1, with TRBD1 matching 7 bases. Per the germline V gene, CDR1 is LNHDA and CDR2 is SQIVND (reference sequence). V dropped 5 bases and J dropped 5; count of bases not matched to a gene: 8. This CDR3 comprises 14 residues. Based on the CDR3 plus reference TRBV19 and TRBJ1-1, the full variable domain is DGGITQSPKYLFRKEGQNVTLSCEQNLNHDAMYWYRQDPGQGLRLIYYSQIVNDFQKGDIAEGYSVSREKKESFPLTVTSAQKNPTAFYLCASSSDRVVTEAFFGQGTRLTVV.

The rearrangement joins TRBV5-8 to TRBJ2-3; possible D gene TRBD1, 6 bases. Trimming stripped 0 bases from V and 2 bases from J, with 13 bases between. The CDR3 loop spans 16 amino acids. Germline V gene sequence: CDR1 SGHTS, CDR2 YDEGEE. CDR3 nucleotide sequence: TGTGCCAGCAGCTTGGGGGGGCAGGGCTTCACAGATACGCAGTATTTT. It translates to CASSLGGQGFTDTQYF. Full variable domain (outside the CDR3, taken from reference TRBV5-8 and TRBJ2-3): EAGVTQSPTHLIKTRGQQATLRCSPISGHTSVYWYQQALGLGLQFLLWYDEGEERNRGNFPPRFSGRQFPNYSSELNVNALELEDSALYLCASSLGGQGFTDTQYFGPGTRLTVL.

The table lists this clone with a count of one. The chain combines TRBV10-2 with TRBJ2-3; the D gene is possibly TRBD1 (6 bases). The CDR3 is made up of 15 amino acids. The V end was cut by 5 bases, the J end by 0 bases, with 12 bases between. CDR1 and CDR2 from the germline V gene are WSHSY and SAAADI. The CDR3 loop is CASSPGTTSTDTQYF. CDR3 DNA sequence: TGCGCCAGCAGTCCCGGGACAACTAGCACAGATACGCAGTATTTT.

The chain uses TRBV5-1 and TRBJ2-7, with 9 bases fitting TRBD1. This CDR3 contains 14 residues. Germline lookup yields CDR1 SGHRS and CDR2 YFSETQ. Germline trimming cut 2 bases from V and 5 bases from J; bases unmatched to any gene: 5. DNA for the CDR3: TGCGCCAGCAGCTTCGGGACAGGGCAGCACGAGCAGTACTTC. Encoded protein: CASSFGTGQHEQYF.

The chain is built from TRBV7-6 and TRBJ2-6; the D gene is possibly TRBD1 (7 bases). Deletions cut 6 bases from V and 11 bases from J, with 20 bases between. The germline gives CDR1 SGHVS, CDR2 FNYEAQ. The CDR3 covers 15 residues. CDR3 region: CASSSGGQPSHVLTF. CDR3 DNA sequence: TGTGCCAGCAGTTCCGGGGGACAGCCCTCCCACGTCCTGACTTTC.

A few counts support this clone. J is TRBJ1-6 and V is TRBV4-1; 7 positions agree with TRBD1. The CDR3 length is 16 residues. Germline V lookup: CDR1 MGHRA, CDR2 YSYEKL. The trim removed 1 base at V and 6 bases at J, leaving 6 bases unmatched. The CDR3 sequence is CASSQAPGQSNSPLHF. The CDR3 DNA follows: TGCGCCAGCAGCCAAGCTCCGGGACAGTCTAATTCACCCCTCCACTTT.

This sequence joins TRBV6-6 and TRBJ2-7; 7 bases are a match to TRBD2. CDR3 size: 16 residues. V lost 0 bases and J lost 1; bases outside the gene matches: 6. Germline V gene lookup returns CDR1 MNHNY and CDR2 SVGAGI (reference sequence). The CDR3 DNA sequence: TGTGCCAGCAGTTACTCTAGCGGGTACGAATCCTACGAGCAGTACTTC. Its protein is CASSYSSGYESYEQYF.

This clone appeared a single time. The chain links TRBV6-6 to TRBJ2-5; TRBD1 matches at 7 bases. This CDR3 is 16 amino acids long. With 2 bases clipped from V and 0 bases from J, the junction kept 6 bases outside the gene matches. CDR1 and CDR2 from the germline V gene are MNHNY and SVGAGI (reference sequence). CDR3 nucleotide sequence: TGTGCCAGCAGTTACGTCGGGACAGTGAACCAAGAGACCCAGTACTTC. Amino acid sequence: CASSYVGTVNQETQYF.

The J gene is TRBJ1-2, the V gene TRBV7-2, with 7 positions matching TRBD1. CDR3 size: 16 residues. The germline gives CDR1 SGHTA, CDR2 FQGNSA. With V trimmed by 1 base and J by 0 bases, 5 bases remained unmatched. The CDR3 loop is CASSLVQGQPNYGYTF. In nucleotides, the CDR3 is TGTGCCAGCAGCTTAGTACAGGGACAGCCTAACTATGGCTACACCTTC.

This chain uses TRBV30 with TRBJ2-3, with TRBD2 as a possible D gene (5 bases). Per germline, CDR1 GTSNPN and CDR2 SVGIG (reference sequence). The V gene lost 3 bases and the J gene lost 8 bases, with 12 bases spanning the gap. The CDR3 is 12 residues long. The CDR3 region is CAWSLKGGTQYF. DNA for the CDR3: TGTGCCTGGAGCCTCAAAGGAGGTACGCAGTATTTT.

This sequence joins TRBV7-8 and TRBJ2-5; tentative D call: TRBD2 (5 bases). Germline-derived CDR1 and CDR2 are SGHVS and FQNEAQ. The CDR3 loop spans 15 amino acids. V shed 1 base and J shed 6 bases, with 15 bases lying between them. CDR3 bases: TGTGCCAGCAGCTTAGGAGACCCGCTCGGGAAGACCCAGTACTTC. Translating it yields CASSLGDPLGKTQYF.

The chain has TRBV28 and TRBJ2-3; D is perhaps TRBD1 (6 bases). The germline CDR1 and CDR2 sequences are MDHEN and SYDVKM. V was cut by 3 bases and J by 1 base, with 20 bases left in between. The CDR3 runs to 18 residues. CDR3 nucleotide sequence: TGTGCCAGCAGTTTGACCCCATCACAGGGCTCGGGCACAGATACGCAGTATTTT. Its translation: CASSLTPSQGSGTDTQYF.

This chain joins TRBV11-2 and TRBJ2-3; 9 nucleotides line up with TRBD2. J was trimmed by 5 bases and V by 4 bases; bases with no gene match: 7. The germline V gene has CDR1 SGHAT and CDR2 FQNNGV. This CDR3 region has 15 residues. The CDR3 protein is CASSWGAGGLDTQYF. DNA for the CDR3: TGTGCCAGCAGCTGGGGAGCGGGAGGTTTAGATACGCAGTATTTT.

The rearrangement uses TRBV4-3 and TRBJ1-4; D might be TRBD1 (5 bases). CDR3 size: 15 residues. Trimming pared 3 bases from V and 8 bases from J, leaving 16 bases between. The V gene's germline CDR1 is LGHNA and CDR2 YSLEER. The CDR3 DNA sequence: TGCGCCAGCAGCCAGGGGACGACGGGGGAGGAAAAACTGTTTTTT. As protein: CASSQGTTGEEKLFF.

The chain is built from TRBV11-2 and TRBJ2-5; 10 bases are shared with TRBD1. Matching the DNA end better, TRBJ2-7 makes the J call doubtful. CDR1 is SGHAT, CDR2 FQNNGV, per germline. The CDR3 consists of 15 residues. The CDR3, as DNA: TGTGCCAGCAGCTTACTGAGGGGACAGGGGCGCGAGCAGTACTTC. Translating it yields CASSLLRGQGREQYF.

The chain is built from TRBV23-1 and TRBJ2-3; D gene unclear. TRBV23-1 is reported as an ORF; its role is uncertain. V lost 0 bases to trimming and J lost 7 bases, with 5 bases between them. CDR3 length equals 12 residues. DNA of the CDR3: TGCGCCAGCAGTCAATCCTCCCATACGCAGTATTTT. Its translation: CASSQSSHTQYF.

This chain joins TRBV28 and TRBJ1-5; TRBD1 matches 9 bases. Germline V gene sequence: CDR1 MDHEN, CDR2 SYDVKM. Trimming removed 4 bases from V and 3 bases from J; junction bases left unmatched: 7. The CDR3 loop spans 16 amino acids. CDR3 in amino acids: CASSSPGQGFNQPQHF. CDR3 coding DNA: TGTGCCAGCAGTTCCCCGGGACAGGGATTCAATCAGCCCCAGCATTTT.